This section outlines one T cell receptor beta chain sequence together with its context. Its binding antigen is unknown. Nothing much larger sits one base from this clone, and base qualities are not available. This record comes from a study of blood T cell repertoires in COVID-19 (dated by TCRdb to 2018 to 2020). Context from the whole study: Samples from collaborators originated in the United States, Italy and Spain and spanned both the acute and convalescent phases of COVID-19. The material from the prospective study consisted of cDNA or gDNA derived from T cells, B-cell-depleted T cells, or PBMCs. Subjects who had been exposed to COVID-19, were actively infected with it, or had recovered from it provided the deeply sampled blood TCRbeta repertoires that made up the dataset. A freely available public database, intended as a resource for researchers studying the immune response to SARS-CoV-2, is where the repertoires were released. Samples came from the ongoing ImmuneRACE study (first 160 participants) plus 1,254 subjects from 6 global collaborators. Nearly every sample came with metadata listing a de-identified subject ID, COVID-19 status, age in years and sex. Where available, HLA class I and class II types were obtained from metadata supplied by the sample provider rather than from assay-based typing. The full study reports these points: The amount of clinical and demographic metadata varied by source and participant and was provided uncurated.

Whole blood was collected in K2EDTA tubes by collaborating institutions according to the institutions' own protocols. For TCRbeta analysis, collaborators shipped samples as frozen whole blood, isolated PBMCs, or DNA extracted from either of those sample types. V lost 6 bases and J lost 0 bases; the stretch between them is 9 bases long. The germline V gene supplies CDR1 MDHEN and CDR2 SYDVKM. From the cysteine up to the phenylalanine, the CDR3 has a length of 14 residues. Kept here is only the CDR3 DNA, which spans 42 bases and is read in frame from base 1. TCRbeta CDR3 regions were amplified from genomic DNA using the immunoSEQ Assay, a bias-controlled multiplex PCR. For the original study's pipeline: Nucleated cell counts per sample were estimated from amplification of reference gene primers within the assay. To quantify the absolute abundance of each unique TCRbeta CDR3 rearrangement, sequence reads were collapsed and filtered. For each sample, productive Simpson clonality was calculated by taking the square root of Simpson's diversity index across productive rearrangements. Imported from immuneACCESS, the table was reduced by TCRdb to in-frame sequences with V and J called. These copies leave out some clones; in studies compared against another copy, an unresolved V gene accounts for under half, and the cause of the remainder is not known. Clone size and V and J calls were adopted from that table, with D and trimming inferred from the DNA. A total of about 230,000 clones appear in this sample, around 84% of them only once. Of the sample, approximately 0.89% falls within the top ten clones.

The rearrangement joined TRBV28 to TRBJ1-3; no confident D gene assignment can be made. The receptor was isolated from a man between 35 and 55 years old with acute or convalescent COVID-19. Material for sequencing was peripheral blood. Here the CDR3 is given as CASSPPGSGNTIYF. Read as DNA, the sequence is TGTGCCAGCAGCCCCCCCGGCTCTGGAAACACCATATATTTT.